These 10 T cell receptor beta chains were all obtained from the same sample, sequenced in a study of response to subunit inactivated influenza vaccine listed by TCRdb under 2018. The library was made by RT-PCR. Sequenced on an Illumina HiSeq 2500. TCRdb applied fastp at Q25 and MiXCR to the public reads, then kept only in-frame beta chains. Each CDR3 protein gets just one entry, which takes the most common genes and DNA from the rows behind it. The sample table lists about 540,000 distinct CDR3 sequences, around 15% of them with a count of one. 8.5% to 14% of the sample is held by the ten biggest clonotypes. The source was PBMCs from blood, collected approximately 13 days after vaccination. Source of these receptors: a man between 45 and 60 years old who received an inactivated influenza vaccine. Donor details come from another sample of the same person, matched by shared clones.

The V call is TRBV3-1, the J call TRBJ2-1, with unresolved D. Trimming stripped 3 bases from V and 6 bases from J, with 9 bases between. The length of the CDR3 is 13 residues. Germline-derived CDR1 and CDR2 are LGHDT and YNNKEL (reference sequence). The CDR3 coding sequence is TGTGCCAGCAGCCATACCCTTGGCAATGAGCAGTTCTTC. Translated: CASSHTLGNEQFF.

The sample holds a few counts of this clonotype. The genes are TRBV20-1 and TRBJ2-7; perhaps TRBD1 as D (5 bases). This CDR3 comprises 14 residues. CDR1 and CDR2 (germline): DFQATT, SNEGSKA (reference sequence). Trimming cost V 5 bases and J 2 bases, with 16 bases left between them. CDR3 in DNA: TGCAGTGCTCACCCTAAGGGGCGAACCTACGAGCAGTACTTC. Encoded protein: CSAHPKGRTYEQYF.

This clonotype was seen ten or more times. This chain connects TRBV24-1 to TRBJ1-2; 7 bases agree with TRBD1. There are 12 residues in the CDR3. Looked up from germline, CDR1 is KGHDR and CDR2 is SFDVKD. J was trimmed by 13 bases and V by 4 bases; bases with no gene match: 8. DNA for the CDR3: TGTGCCACCAGTGAACAGGGGTGGAGGTTCACCTTC. It encodes CATSEQGWRFTF.

The genes are TRBV3-1 and TRBJ2-1; TRBD2 agrees at 10 bases. The CDR3 runs to 16 residues. Trimming removed 0 bases from V and 5 bases from J; junction bases left unmatched: 4. CDR1 is LGHDT and CDR2 is YNNKEL in the germline V gene (reference sequence). The CDR3 bases are TGTGCCAGCAGCCAAGAGTATCTAGCGGGGGACAATGAGCAGTTCTTC. It encodes CASSQEYLAGDNEQFF.

This rearrangement joins TRBV20-1 to TRBJ2-5; TRBD1 agrees at 7 bases. Germline lookup yields CDR1 DFQATT and CDR2 SNEGSKA (reference sequence). The CDR3 has 12 amino acids. With 8 bases clipped from V and 4 bases from J, the junction kept 7 bases outside the gene matches. CDR3 region: CSCNRGPETQYF. The CDR3 coding sequence is TGCAGTTGCAACAGGGGACCAGAGACCCAGTACTTC.

This chain connects TRBV5-1 to TRBJ2-5; tentatively, D is TRBD2 (5 bases). Trimming pared 0 bases from V and 5 bases from J, leaving 17 bases between. The CDR3 length is 16 residues. Germline lookup yields CDR1 SGHRS and CDR2 YFSETQ. Here the CDR3 DNA reads TGCGCCAGCAGCTTGGGGACTCAGTCGGGTCAGGAGACCCAGTACTTC. This encodes CASSLGTQSGQETQYF.

In this sample, this clonotype turned up a few times. The chain employs TRBV6-1 and TRBJ2-5; possibly TRBD2 for D (6 bases). The CDR3 contains 14 residues. Germline V lookup: CDR1 MNHNS, CDR2 SASEGT. The V gene lost 7 bases and the J gene lost 2 bases, with 14 bases spanning the gap. The CDR3 DNA follows: TGTGCCAGCACCCCTCGGACTATACAAGAGACCCAGTACTTC. This translates into CASTPRTIQETQYF.

This clonotype was seen a few times. The chain recombines TRBV7-2 with TRBJ2-5; the D gene is possibly TRBD2 (5 bases). Germline CDR1 and CDR2: SGHTA and FQGNSA. The CDR3 covers 15 residues. V was cut by 2 bases and J by 1 base, with 11 bases left in between. The CDR3 spells CASSLRWSGQETQYF. The DNA of the CDR3 is TGTGCCAGCAGCTTAAGGTGGAGCGGCCAAGAGACCCAGTACTTC.

The chain uses TRBV7-9 and TRBJ2-1; D is perhaps TRBD1 or TRBD2 (5 bases each). The germline CDR1 and CDR2 sequences are SEHNR and FQNEAQ (reference sequence). V was pared by 1 base and J by 4 bases, with 17 bases between. This CDR3 spans 17 amino acids. The DNA for the CDR3 is TGTGCCAGCAGCTTAGGGTTTCGGGGACCAATATACAATGAGCAGTTCTTC. It translates to CASSLGFRGPIYNEQFF.

CDR3 nucleotide sequence: TGTGCCAGCAGCTCGAACCCGCCTTGGACTGAAGCTTTCTTT. Translated: CASSSNPPWTEAFF. V is TRBV7-9 and J is TRBJ1-1; D is unresolved. This CDR3 has 14 amino acids. V shed 4 bases and J shed 5 bases, with 14 bases lying between them. Per germline, CDR1 SEHNR and CDR2 FQNEAQ (reference sequence).